The present entry profiles one T cell receptor beta chain with its context. The antigen remains undetermined. Trimming shortened V by 7 bases and J by 7 bases, and 17 bases separated the two germline ends. The germline V gene has CDR1 SQVTM and CDR2 ANQGSEA. This CDR3 is 12 amino acids long. These data are taken from a study of molecular identifiers for immune sequencing clone quantification. Whole-study context: Replicate RNA from around 20,000 or 100,000 naive CD8 T cells formed five aliquots; four were sequenced. Study results and limitations: Investigators reportedly could detect spiked Jurkat TCR RNA from one cell among approximately 1 million naive cells.

TCRdb re-analysed the PCR reads in MiXCR, keeping a single row per CDR3 protein. In the table there are 40,000 to 50,000 distinct CDR3 sequences, 15% to 20% of which are singletons. This sequence joins TRBV29-1 and TRBJ2-7; TRBD2 is a possible D gene (6 bases). The receptor's source is a human donor in good health. Some libraries in this study had Jurkat cell RNA spiked in. The sample consisted of naive CD8+ T cells from blood, with Jurkat cell RNA spiked in. The subset: FACS-sorted CD8+CD4-CCR7+CD45RA+ naive T cells. Written as DNA, the CDR3 is TGCAGCGCGGGGGACGGCCCATATGAGCAGTACTTC. Residues: CSAGDGPYEQYF.